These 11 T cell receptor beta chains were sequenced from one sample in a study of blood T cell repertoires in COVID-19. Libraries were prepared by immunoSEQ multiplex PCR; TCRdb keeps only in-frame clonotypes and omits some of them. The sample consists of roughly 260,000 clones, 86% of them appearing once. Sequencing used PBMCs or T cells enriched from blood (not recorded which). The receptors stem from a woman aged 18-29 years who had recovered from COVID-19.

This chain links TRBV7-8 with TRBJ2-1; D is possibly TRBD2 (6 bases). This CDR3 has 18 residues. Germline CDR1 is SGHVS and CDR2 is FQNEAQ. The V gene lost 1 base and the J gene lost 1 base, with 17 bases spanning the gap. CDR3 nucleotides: TGTGCCAGCAGCTTAGTCCCCCTACCCGGGGGTTCCTACAATGAGCAGTTCTTC. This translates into CASSLVPLPGGSYNEQFF.

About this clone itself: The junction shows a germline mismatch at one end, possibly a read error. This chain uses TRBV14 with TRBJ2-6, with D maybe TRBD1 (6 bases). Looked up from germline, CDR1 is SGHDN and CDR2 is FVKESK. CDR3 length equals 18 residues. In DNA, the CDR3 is TGTGCCAGCAGCCAACTGACTTCAGGGGTCCCTGGCGCCAACGTCCTGACTTTC. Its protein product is CASSQLTSGVPGANVLTF.

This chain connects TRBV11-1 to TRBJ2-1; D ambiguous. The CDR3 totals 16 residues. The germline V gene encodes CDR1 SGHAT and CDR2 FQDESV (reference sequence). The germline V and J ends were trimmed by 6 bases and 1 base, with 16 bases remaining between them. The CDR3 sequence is CASSRLVAGSYNEQFF. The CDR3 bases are TGTGCCAGCAGTCGACTTGTGGCTGGGTCCTACAATGAGCAGTTCTTC.

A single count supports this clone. The CDR3 loop is CASPSGAGGLQETQYF. The CDR3 DNA reads TGTGCCAGTCCTAGCGGTGCGGGAGGCCTCCAAGAGACCCAGTACTTC. The chain has TRBV7-9 and TRBJ2-5; 8 positions agree with TRBD2. Trimming removed 9 bases from V and 1 base from J; junction bases left unmatched: 13. The CDR3 has 16 residues. Per the germline V gene, CDR1 is SEHNR and CDR2 is FQNEAQ (reference sequence).

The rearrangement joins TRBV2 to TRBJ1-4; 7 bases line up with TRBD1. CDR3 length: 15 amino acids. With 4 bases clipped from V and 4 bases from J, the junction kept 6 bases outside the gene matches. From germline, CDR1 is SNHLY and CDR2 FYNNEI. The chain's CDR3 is CASSVEGADNEKLFF. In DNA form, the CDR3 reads TGTGCCAGCAGTGTAGAGGGGGCGGATAATGAAAAACTGTTTTTT.

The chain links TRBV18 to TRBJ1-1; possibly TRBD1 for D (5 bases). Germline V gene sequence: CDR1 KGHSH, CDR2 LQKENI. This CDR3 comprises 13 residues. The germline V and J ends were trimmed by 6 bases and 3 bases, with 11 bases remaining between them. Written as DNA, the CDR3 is TGTGCCAGCTCCCAGGAACAGGACACTGAAGCTTTCTTT. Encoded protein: CASSQEQDTEAFF.

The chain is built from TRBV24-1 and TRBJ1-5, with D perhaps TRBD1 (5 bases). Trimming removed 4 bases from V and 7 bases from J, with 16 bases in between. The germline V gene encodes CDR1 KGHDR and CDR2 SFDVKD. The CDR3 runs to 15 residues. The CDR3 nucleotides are TGTGCCACCAGTGAATCGGGACCGGGAGAACAGCCCCAGCATTTT. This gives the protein CATSESGPGEQPQHF.

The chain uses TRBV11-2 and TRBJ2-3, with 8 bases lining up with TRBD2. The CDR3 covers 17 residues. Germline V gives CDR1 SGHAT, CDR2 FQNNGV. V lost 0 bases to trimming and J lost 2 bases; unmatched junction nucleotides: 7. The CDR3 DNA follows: TGTGCCAGCAGCTTAGATCCCCGCGGGAGGTACACAGATACGCAGTATTTT. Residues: CASSLDPRGRYTDTQYF.

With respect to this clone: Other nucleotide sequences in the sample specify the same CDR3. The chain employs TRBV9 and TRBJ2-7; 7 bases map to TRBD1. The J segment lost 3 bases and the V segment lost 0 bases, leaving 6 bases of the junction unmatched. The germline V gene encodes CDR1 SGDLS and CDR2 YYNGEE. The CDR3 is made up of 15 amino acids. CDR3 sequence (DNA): TGTGCCAGCAGCGTAGGACCCGACAGGGACTACGAGCAGTACTTC. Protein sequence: CASSVGPDRDYEQYF.

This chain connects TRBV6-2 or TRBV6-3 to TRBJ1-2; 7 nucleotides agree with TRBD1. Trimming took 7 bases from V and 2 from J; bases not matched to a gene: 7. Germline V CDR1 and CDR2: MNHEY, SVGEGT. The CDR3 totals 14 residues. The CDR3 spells CASNPGQRNYGYTF. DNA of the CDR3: TGTGCCAGCAACCCGGGACAGCGAAACTATGGCTACACCTTC.

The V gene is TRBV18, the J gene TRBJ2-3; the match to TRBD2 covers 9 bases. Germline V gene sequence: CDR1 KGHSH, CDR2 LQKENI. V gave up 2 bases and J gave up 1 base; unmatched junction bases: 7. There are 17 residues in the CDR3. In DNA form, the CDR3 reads TGTGCCAGCTCACCAAGTAGCGGGAGCGGGGGCACAGATACGCAGTATTTT. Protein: CASSPSSGSGGTDTQYF.